This T cell receptor beta chain derives from a study of Graves' ophthalmopathy and Graves' hyperthyroidism. Study-wide results and limits: Most thyroid clonotypes with frequency above 0.001 were detected in blood too. Using 13 signatures, a model distinguished ophthalmopathy from stable hyperthyroidism, reaching just under 90% sensitivity and 70% to 83% specificity.

This clonotype has at least ten counts. No antigen is known for it. The CDR3 is made up of 13 amino acids. CDR1 and CDR2 from the germline V gene are SGHTA and FQGNSA. V was pared by 5 bases and J by 2 bases, with 3 bases of the junction left unmatched. Exclusion covered patients with other autoimmune diseases or uncontrolled infections (as well as pregnancy or lactation). Symptoms, serum thyroxine and TRAb, thyroid ultrasound, and orbital computed tomography formed the diagnostic basis. The study amplified TCR beta CDR3 regions using RNA transcripts. RT-PCR in the first round used HTBI primers; a second-round multiplex PCR followed. In TCRdb, the multiplex PCR reads were re-called with MiXCR into one record per CDR3 protein. The table has fewer than 400,000 distinct CDR3 sequences, about 18% seen once.

The TCR sequence derives from a woman between 18 and 30 years old with Graves' ophthalmopathy. The sample comprised peripheral blood. The chain has TRBV7-2 and TRBJ2-7, with TRBD1 matching 7 bases. CDR3 in amino acids: CASSPGGAYEQYF. As DNA, the CDR3 is TGTGCCAGCAGCCCAGGGGGTGCCTACGAGCAGTACTTC.